What follows are 17 T cell receptor beta chains derived from one specimen sequenced in a study of blood T cell repertoires in COVID-19. The protocol was immunoSEQ multiplex PCR, while the TCRdb copy is restricted to in-frame clones and leaves out a portion. The sample gives around 86,000 clones, around 90% of which show up once; about 5% is in the top ten. Sequenced material: peripheral blood. The source is a woman at least 80 years old with acute or convalescent COVID-19.

The chain couples TRBV4-2 to TRBJ1-2; unclear D gene. Germline CDR1 is LGHNA and CDR2 is YNFKEQ. V gave up 0 bases and J gave up 9 bases, with 17 bases separating them. The CDR3 contains 15 residues. Written as DNA, the CDR3 is TGTGCCAGCAGCCAAGAATACGAGGGCACAAGGAGCTACACCTTC. As protein: CASSQEYEGTRSYTF.

The chain carries TRBV5-1 and TRBJ2-3, with D possibly matching TRBD2 (6 bases). This CDR3 has 14 amino acids. The germline gives CDR1 SGHRS, CDR2 YFSETQ. Trimming pared 5 bases from V and 3 bases from J, leaving 13 bases between. CDR3: CASSMSGETDTQYF. CDR3 in DNA: TGCGCCAGCAGTATGTCGGGAGAAACAGATACGCAGTATTTT.

V and J are TRBV5-1 and TRBJ2-7; 13 nucleotides match TRBD2. Unmatched junction bases numbered 3, after V lost 4 bases and J lost 2 bases. CDR1 SGHRS and CDR2 YFSETQ come from the germline V gene. The CDR3 is 15 amino acids. CDR3 amino acids: CASSPTSGGAYEQYF. CDR3 nucleotide sequence: TGCGCCAGCAGCCCCACTAGCGGGGGGGCCTACGAGCAGTACTTC. The full variable domain, its missing parts supplied by reference TRBV5-1 and TRBJ2-7, is KAGVTQTPRYLIKTRGQQVTLSCSPISGHRSVSWYQQTPGQGLQFLFEYFSETQRNKGNFPGRFSGRQFSNSRSEMNVSTLELGDSALYLCASSPTSGGAYEQYFGPGTRLTVT.

This rearrangement joins TRBV7-3 to TRBJ2-1; 9 bases agree with TRBD1. The V gene's germline CDR1 is SGHTA and CDR2 FQGTGA. V lost 3 bases to trimming and J lost 8 bases; unmatched junction nucleotides: 2. This CDR3 contains 13 residues. The CDR3 region has the DNA TGTGCCAGCAGCTTGGACAGGGGCGATGAGCAGTTCTTC. Amino acid sequence: CASSLDRGDEQFF. Together with reference TRBV7-3 and TRBJ2-1, the CDR3 gives the full variable domain: GAGVSQTPSNKVTEKGKYVELRCDPISGHTALYWYRQSLGQGPEFLIYFQGTGAADDSGLPNDRFFAVRPEGSVSTLKIQRTERGDSAVYLCASSLDRGDEQFFGPGTRLTVL.

This sequence joins TRBV30 and TRBJ1-2; D ambiguous. The V gene lost 3 bases and the J gene lost 4 bases, with 15 bases spanning the gap. CDR3 length: 14 residues. Germline V gene sequence: CDR1 GTSNPN, CDR2 SVGIG (reference sequence). CDR3 sequence: CAWSTTDLIYGYTF. The CDR3 nucleotides are TGTGCCTGGAGCACGACGGACTTGATCTATGGCTACACCTTC.

This clone was observed a few times. For the CDR3, the DNA is TGTGCCAGCAGTGAAGGGGGAGGACATCAGCCCCAGCATTTT. Its protein is CASSEGGGHQPQHF. V is TRBV6-1 and J is TRBJ1-5, with no clear D. With 1 base removed from V and 5 bases from J, the gap between germline ends came to 9 bases. CDR3 length: 14 residues. Looked up from germline, CDR1 is MNHNS and CDR2 is SASEGT.

The chain joins TRBV7-9 to TRBJ2-3; tentatively, D is TRBD2 (6 bases). The CDR3 is 16 residues long. Germline V gives CDR1 SEHNR, CDR2 FQNEAQ (reference sequence). Trimming pared 5 bases from V and 0 bases from J, leaving 15 bases between. DNA of the CDR3: TGTGCCAGCAGCCCCCCCCTAGCGCGGAGCACAGATACGCAGTATTTT. It yields the protein CASSPPLARSTDTQYF.

The rearrangement links TRBV27 to TRBJ1-1; D perhaps matches TRBD1 (6 bases). CDR3 length: 15 amino acids. The germline V gene encodes CDR1 MNHEY and CDR2 SMNVEV (reference sequence). The V end lost 2 bases, the J end lost 0 bases, and 10 bases lay between the germline ends. In nucleotides, the CDR3 is TGTGCCAGCAGTTTAGGCACAGGGATGAACACTGAAGCTTTCTTT. Its protein is CASSLGTGMNTEAFF.

The chain joins TRBV30 to TRBJ1-6; weak D call: TRBD1 (6 bases). With 7 bases removed from V and 3 bases from J, the gap between germline ends came to 16 bases. Germline V CDR1 and CDR2: GTSNPN, SVGIG (reference sequence). CDR3 size: 15 residues. The CDR3, as DNA: TGTGCCTTAAAAACCGGGGACATCTATAATTCACCCCTCCACTTT. This codes for CALKTGDIYNSPLHF.

The V and J genes are TRBV2 and TRBJ1-1; 7 bases agree with TRBD1. CDR3 length: 13 amino acids. Germline lookup yields CDR1 SNHLY and CDR2 FYNNEI. CDR3 sequence (DNA): TGTGCGACCCAATTCGACAGGGACACTGAAGCTTTCTTT. This codes for CATQFDRDTEAFF. The full variable domain, its missing parts supplied by reference TRBV2 and TRBJ1-1, is EPEVTQTPSHQVTQMGQEVILRCVPISNHLYFYWYRQILGQKVEFLVSFYNNEISEKSEIFDDQFSVERPDGSNFTLKIRSTKLEDSAMYFCATQFDRDTEAFFGQGTRLTVV.

The chain links TRBV7-9 to TRBJ2-7; possible D gene TRBD2, 7 bases. Germline V gene sequence: CDR1 SEHNR, CDR2 FQNEAQ (reference sequence). The V end was cut by 5 bases, the J end by 4 bases, with 15 bases between. The CDR3 runs 14 residues. The CDR3 reads CASSQGGALYEQYF. For the CDR3, the DNA is TGTGCCAGCAGCCAAGGGGGGGCCCTATACGAGCAGTACTTC.

The rearrangement links TRBV6-2 or TRBV6-3 to TRBJ2-7; 11 bases are a match to TRBD1. The trim removed 6 bases at V and 2 bases at J, leaving 6 bases unmatched. The CDR3 loop spans 15 amino acids. Germline CDR1 and CDR2: MNHEY and SVGEGT. The CDR3 is CASSPPGQGAYEQYF. In DNA, the CDR3 is TGTGCCAGCAGCCCTCCGGGACAGGGGGCCTACGAGCAGTACTTC.

V gene TRBV2 combines with J gene TRBJ2-2; weak D call: TRBD2 (5 bases). CDR1 is SNHLY and CDR2 is FYNNEI in the germline V gene. This CDR3 has 15 amino acids. The ends were cut back, 10 bases at V and 0 bases at J, with 15 bases in the middle. The CDR3 DNA reads as TGTGCCACCCTCGGGGTACGCGCGAACACCGGGGAGCTGTTTTTT. This sequence encodes CATLGVRANTGELFF.

The chain couples TRBV4-3 to TRBJ1-2; D ambiguous. The V end lost 0 bases, the J end lost 1 base, and 6 bases lay between the germline ends. In germline, CDR1 is LGHNA, CDR2 YSLEER. This CDR3 contains 14 residues. The CDR3 is CASSQENSNYGYTF. CDR3 in DNA: TGCGCCAGCAGCCAAGAAAACAGTAACTATGGCTACACCTTC.

The rearrangement joins TRBV19 to TRBJ2-3; 11 bases fit TRBD1. The CDR3 is 14 amino acids. Unmatched junction bases numbered 9, after V lost 2 bases and J lost 14 bases. Germline CDR1 is LNHDA and CDR2 is SQIVND (reference sequence). In DNA form, the CDR3 reads TGTGCCAGTAGTATATCCCCGGACAGGGGGCGTCCGTATTTT. Translation: CASSISPDRGRPYF.

The chain couples TRBV7-2 to TRBJ2-5; tentatively, D is TRBD2 (5 bases). CDR3 size: 14 residues. Trimming shortened V by 5 bases and J by 4 bases, and 14 bases separated the two germline ends. Germline V gene data show CDR1 as SGHTA and CDR2 as FQGNSA. In nucleotides, the CDR3 is TGTGCCAGCAGCAGGGTGAATGGAGGAGAGACCCAGTACTTC. It encodes CASSRVNGGETQYF.

This chain joins TRBV7-9 and TRBJ2-7; perhaps TRBD2 as D (6 bases). Germline loops: CDR1 SEHNR, CDR2 FQNEAQ (reference sequence). With 0 bases removed from V and 2 bases from J, the gap between germline ends came to 11 bases. CDR3 length: 15 amino acids. Here the CDR3 reads CASSLAGGGPYEQYF. CDR3 nucleotides: TGTGCCAGCAGCTTAGCGGGAGGAGGCCCCTACGAGCAGTACTTC.